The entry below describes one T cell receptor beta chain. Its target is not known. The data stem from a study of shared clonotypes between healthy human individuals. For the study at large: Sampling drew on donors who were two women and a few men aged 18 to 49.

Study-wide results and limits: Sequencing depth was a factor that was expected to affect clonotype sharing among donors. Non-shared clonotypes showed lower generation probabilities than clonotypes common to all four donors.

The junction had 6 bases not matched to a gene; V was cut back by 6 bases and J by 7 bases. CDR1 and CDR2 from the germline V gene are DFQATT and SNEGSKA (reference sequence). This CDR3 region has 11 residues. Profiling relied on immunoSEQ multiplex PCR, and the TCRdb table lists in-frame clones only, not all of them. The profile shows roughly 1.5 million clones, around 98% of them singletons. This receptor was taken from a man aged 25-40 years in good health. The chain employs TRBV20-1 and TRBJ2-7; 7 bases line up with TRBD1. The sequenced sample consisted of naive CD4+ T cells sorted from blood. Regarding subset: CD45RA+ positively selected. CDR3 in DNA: TGCAGTGCGTACAGGGGTGGTGAGCAGTACTTC. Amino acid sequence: CSAYRGGEQYF.